The 22 T cell receptor beta chains below were found in one sample sequenced in a study. One entry per CDR3 protein, called by TCRdb with MiXCR from the 5' RACE reads. The table has 62,000 or so distinct CDR3 sequences, 20% to 25% seen once. Sample: memory CD4+ T cells sorted from a lymph node. Regarding subset: memory CD4+ T cells, CD4+CD45RO+CD25-. These receptors were collected from a female donor with breast cancer.

This clonotype was counted many times. The chain links TRBV10-3 to TRBJ2-5, with a weak D call TRBD1 (6 bases). The CDR3 sequence is 14 residues long. V gave up 0 bases and J gave up 5 bases, with 10 bases separating them. Germline CDR1 is ENHRY and CDR2 is SYGVKD. The CDR3 here is CAISESGRGETQYF. The CDR3 DNA reads TGTGCCATCAGTGAGTCGGGCAGGGGTGAGACCCAGTACTTC.

This clonotype was counted only a few times. The rearrangement joins TRBV4-3 to TRBJ1-2; 10 nucleotides line up with TRBD1. CDR1 LGHNA and CDR2 YSLEER come from the germline V gene. This CDR3 has 15 residues. Unmatched junction bases numbered 6, after V lost 4 bases and J lost 4 bases. CDR3 sequence reads: CASSPRDRGFYGYTF. The CDR3 bases are TGCGCCAGCAGCCCCCGGGACAGGGGTTTCTATGGCTACACCTTC.

This clonotype came up many times. The chain joins TRBV12-3 or TRBV12-4 to TRBJ2-1, with TRBD2 as a possible D gene (5 bases). CDR3 length: 14 residues. Trimming took 6 bases from V and 8 from J, leaving 17 bases between them. The CDR3 nucleotides read TGTGCCAGCAGCTTTCTACGCCAAGCGGATGAGCAGTTCTTC. This codes for CASSFLRQADEQFF.

The chain joins TRBV18 to TRBJ2-7, with a possible D match to TRBD2 (6 bases). CDR1 is KGHSH, CDR2 LQKENI, per germline. The CDR3 covers 13 residues. V was pared by 6 bases and J by 4 bases, with 13 bases between. This chain's CDR3 is CASSRDLGYEQYF. The CDR3 nucleotides are TGTGCCAGCTCCCGGGACTTGGGTTACGAGCAGTACTTC. Filled out from reference TRBV18 and TRBJ2-7, the complete variable domain reads NAGVMQNPRHLVRRRGQEARLRCSPMKGHSHVYWYRQLPEEGLKFMVYLQKENIIDESGMPKERFSAEFPKEGPSILRIQQVVRGDSAAYFCASSRDLGYEQYFGPGTRLTVT.

In the case of this clonotype: At one of its ends the junction is not consistent with the germline gene, which may arise from a read error. The chain joins TRBV6-1 to TRBJ1-5, with 7 bases lining up with TRBD1. Germline V CDR1 and CDR2: MNHNS, SASEGT. This CDR3 is 14 amino acids long. The CDR3 nucleotides are TGTGCCAGCAACCCGACAGGGCAGGGTCAGCCCCAGCCTTTT. Translated, it gives CASNPTGQGQPQPF.

The rearrangement uses TRBV3-1 and TRBJ2-1; D is unclear. Germline V gives CDR1 LGHDT, CDR2 YNNKEL (reference sequence). The CDR3 length is 14 residues. Trimming shortened V by 5 bases and J by 1 base, and 9 bases separated the two germline ends. The CDR3 loop is CASSAATSYNEQFF. In DNA form, the CDR3 reads TGTGCCAGCAGCGCGGCTACTTCCTACAATGAGCAGTTCTTC.

At least ten counts were recorded for this clonotype. J is TRBJ2-3 and V is TRBV7-2; perhaps TRBD2 as D (6 bases). There are 15 residues in the CDR3. Germline CDR1 SGHTA, CDR2 FQGNSA. Trimming removed 3 bases at V and 0 bases at J, with 10 bases between. CDR3: CASSFRAGSTDTQYF. DNA for the CDR3: TGTGCCAGCAGCTTTAGGGCGGGGAGCACAGATACGCAGTATTTT.

In its sample, this clonotype was seen a few times. The J gene is TRBJ2-3, the V gene TRBV20-1; D is undetermined. Trimming stripped 7 bases from V and 4 bases from J, with 15 bases between. Germline CDR1 DFQATT, CDR2 SNEGSKA (reference sequence). The CDR3 extends over 13 amino acids. The CDR3, as DNA: TGCAGTGTTCGACATCCCCAGGCAGATACGCAGTATTTT. This encodes CSVRHPQADTQYF.

The chain uses TRBV7-3 and TRBJ2-2, with D perhaps TRBD1 (5 bases). V was trimmed by 8 bases and J by 6 bases, leaving 13 bases between them. The CDR3 is 13 amino acids. Germline V gives CDR1 SGHTA, CDR2 FQGTGA. The CDR3 bases are TGTGCCAGCCGAGAAGGGGCGGCCGGGGAGCTGTTTTTT. The encoded protein is CASREGAAGELFF.

The sample holds many counts of this clonotype. V gene TRBV6-6 combines with J gene TRBJ1-2, with D possibly being TRBD1 (6 bases). Germline assignment: CDR1 MNHNY and CDR2 SVGAGI (reference sequence). V dropped 7 bases and J dropped 3 bases, with 15 bases sitting between them. The CDR3 sequence is 14 residues long. The CDR3 bases are TGTGCCAGCACACAGGGATTCAGTCACTATGGCTACACCTTC. Translated, it gives CASTQGFSHYGYTF.

About this clonotype: With a much larger clone just one base away, this may be a read error. The gene calls are TRBV6-5 and TRBJ1-3; the D gene is possibly TRBD1 (6 bases). Per germline, CDR1 MNHEY and CDR2 SVGAGI. The CDR3 contains 17 residues. Trimming removed 5 bases at V and 0 bases at J, with 17 bases between. CDR3 amino acids: CASSLGRTGYSGNTIYF. CDR3 nucleotide sequence: TGTGCCAGCAGTCTTGGCCGTACAGGGTACTCTGGAAACACCATATATTTT.

In regard to this clonotype: Because it lacks the conserved phenylalanine or tryptophan at the end, this CDR3 is likely a read error. The chain employs TRBV7-8 and TRBJ2-1; TRBD2 might be the D (5 bases). CDR1 is SGHVS, CDR2 FQNEAQ, per germline. This CDR3 has 14 amino acids. Trimming shortened V by 5 bases and J by 4 bases, and 12 bases separated the two germline ends. The CDR3 reads CASSPREQYNEQFI. CDR3 coding DNA: TGTGCCAGCAGCCCGAGGGAGCAGTACAATGAGCAGTTCATC.

This clonotype was seen a handful of times. The chain carries TRBV6-2 or TRBV6-3 and TRBJ2-3; the match to TRBD1 covers 10 bases. The J segment lost 5 bases and the V segment lost 6 bases, leaving 5 bases of the junction unmatched. Germline V gene sequence: CDR1 MNHEY, CDR2 SVGEGT. The CDR3 loop spans 14 amino acids. CDR3 loop: CASRNGQGGDTQYF. The CDR3 nucleotides read TGTGCCAGCAGGAACGGACAGGGGGGAGATACGCAGTATTTT.

This clonotype was recorded at least ten times. The V gene is TRBV18, the J gene TRBJ2-5; D is unresolved. The CDR3 has 15 amino acids. CDR1 is KGHSH, CDR2 LQKENI, per germline. The V and J ends lost 0 bases and 2 bases respectively, with 10 bases between them. In DNA, the CDR3 is TGTGCCAGCTCACCACCGATGGACGGGCAAGAGACCCAGTACTTC. Its translation is CASSPPMDGQETQYF.

In this sample, this clonotype turned up once. Relative to the germline gene, one junction end is altered; a read error may explain this. The chain employs TRBV5-1 and TRBJ2-1; 7 bases align to TRBD1. CDR1 is SGHRS and CDR2 is YFSETQ in the germline V gene. The CDR3 consists of 14 residues. Written as DNA, the CDR3 is TGCGGCAGCAGCTCCGGGACCGCAGGGGGTGAGCAGTTCTTC. Protein product: CGSSSGTAGGEQFF.

To note about this clonotype: This could be a read error, since a much larger clone is one nucleotide away. The chain uses TRBV7-6 and TRBJ2-5; 9 nucleotides agree with TRBD1. The CDR3 covers 16 residues. CDR1 is SGHVS and CDR2 is FNYEAQ in the germline V gene. V was clipped by 5 bases and J by 5 bases; unmatched bases: 12. The CDR3 loop reads CASSRTGTGSGETQYF. The CDR3 nucleotides are TGTGCCAGCAGCCGGACCGGGACAGGGAGTGGGGAGACCCAGTACTTC.

This clonotype is a singleton in its sample. The chain employs TRBV7-2 and TRBJ2-5; D unclear. The CDR3 consists of 15 residues. V lost 2 bases to trimming and J lost 3 bases, with 13 bases between them. Germline values: CDR1 SGHTA, CDR2 FQGNSA. The CDR3 loop is CASSLLNTPKETQYF. CDR3 DNA sequence: TGTGCCAGCAGCTTACTAAATACACCTAAAGAGACCCAGTACTTC.

As to this clonotype: A much larger clone differs by one base, so this may be a read error. This sequence joins TRBV28 and TRBJ2-5; tentative D call: TRBD1 (6 bases). This CDR3 has 13 amino acids. Looked up from germline, CDR1 is MDHEN and CDR2 is SYDVKM. Deletions cut 8 bases from V and 5 bases from J, with 15 bases between. As DNA, the CDR3 is TGTGCCAGCGGCAAAGGGGGAGAGGAGACCCAGTACTTC. It codes for CASGKGGEETQYF. The complete variable domain, with remaining parts taken from reference TRBV28 and TRBJ2-5, reads DVKVTQSSRYLVKRTGEKVFLECVQDMDHENMFWYRQDPGLGLRLIYFSYDVKMKEKGDIPEGYSVSREKKERFSLILESASTNQTSMYLCASGKGGEETQYFGPGTRLLVL.

This rearrangement joins TRBV30 to TRBJ2-6; D is undetermined. This CDR3 has 15 amino acids. Germline CDR1 reads GTSNPN; CDR2 reads SVGIG (reference sequence). Trimming took off 5 bases at V and 3 bases at J, with 14 bases between the two ends. In nucleotides, the CDR3 is TGTGCCTGGGCCCAAGAGGACCGTGGGGCCAACGTCCTGACTTTC. It translates to CAWAQEDRGANVLTF.

The chain combines TRBV12-3 or TRBV12-4 with TRBJ2-2; TRBD1 matches at 7 bases. CDR3 size: 14 residues. J gave up 4 bases and V 8 bases, and 7 bases lay outside the gene matches. Here the CDR3 DNA reads TGTGCCAGCCATAGACAGGGTTTCACCGGGGAGCTGTTTTTT. Translated, it gives CASHRQGFTGELFF.

The sample holds a few counts of this clonotype. The chain couples TRBV7-9 to TRBJ1-2; weak D call: TRBD1 (5 bases). CDR1 SEHNR and CDR2 FQNEAQ come from the germline V gene (reference sequence). This CDR3 comprises 13 residues. The germline V and J ends were trimmed by 3 bases and 4 bases, with 9 bases remaining between them. The CDR3 sequence is CASSLGTGYGYTF. The DNA for the CDR3 is TGTGCCAGCAGCTTGGGGACCGGCTATGGCTACACCTTC.

This clonotype was detected only a few times. V is TRBV7-9 and J is TRBJ2-7; TRBD2 aligns across 7 bases. V lost 3 bases to trimming and J lost 2 bases; unmatched junction nucleotides: 4. Germline CDR1 and CDR2: SEHNR and FQNEAQ (reference sequence). This CDR3 has 14 residues. CDR3: CASSLSSGTYEQYF. DNA for the CDR3: TGTGCCAGCAGCTTGTCGAGCGGGACCTACGAGCAGTACTTC.